This T cell receptor (beta chain) is drawn from a study of blood T cells in healthy people across ages. The V gene's germline CDR1 is SGHTA and CDR2 FQGNSA. V was cut by 9 bases and J by 0 bases, with 17 bases left in between. The CDR3 extends over 15 amino acids. Sample-barcoded 5' priming and a J-beta primer mix drove a second PCR of 7 to 11 cycles. Each CDR3 protein gets one entry after TCRdb re-called the 5' RACE reads with MiXCR. The sample lists fewer than 800,000 distinct CDR3 sequences, about 34% seen once, with 15% to 17% in the top ten. The chain combines TRBV7-2 with TRBJ1-2, with a weak D call TRBD1 (6 bases). The sequenced sample consisted of blood. The receptor comes from an elderly woman in good health. This chain's CDR3 is CASSPGTPSNYGYTF. CDR3 nucleotides: TGTGCCAGTAGCCCGGGGACACCATCTAACTATGGCTACACCTTC.